Given below is one T cell receptor beta chain in context. Germline V gives CDR1 LNHDA, CDR2 SQIVND (reference sequence). This CDR3 comprises 13 residues. With V trimmed by 6 bases and J by 6 bases, 7 bases remained unmatched. This entry belongs to a study of blood T cell repertoires in COVID-19. In the study overall: The study drew acute and convalescent COVID-19 samples from the United States, Italy and Spain.

Sequencing was performed with immunoSEQ multiplex PCR; in TCRdb, only in-frame clones are kept and a portion is missing. The data contain about 190,000 clones, less than 85% of them singletons. Sequenced material: peripheral blood. The genes are TRBV19 and TRBJ2-7; 8 nucleotides align to TRBD1. This sequence was found in a woman between 50 and 59 years old with acute or convalescent COVID-19. The CDR3 sequence is CASRRQGMGEQYF. Here the CDR3 DNA reads TGTGCCAGTAGGAGACAGGGGATGGGCGAGCAGTACTTC.